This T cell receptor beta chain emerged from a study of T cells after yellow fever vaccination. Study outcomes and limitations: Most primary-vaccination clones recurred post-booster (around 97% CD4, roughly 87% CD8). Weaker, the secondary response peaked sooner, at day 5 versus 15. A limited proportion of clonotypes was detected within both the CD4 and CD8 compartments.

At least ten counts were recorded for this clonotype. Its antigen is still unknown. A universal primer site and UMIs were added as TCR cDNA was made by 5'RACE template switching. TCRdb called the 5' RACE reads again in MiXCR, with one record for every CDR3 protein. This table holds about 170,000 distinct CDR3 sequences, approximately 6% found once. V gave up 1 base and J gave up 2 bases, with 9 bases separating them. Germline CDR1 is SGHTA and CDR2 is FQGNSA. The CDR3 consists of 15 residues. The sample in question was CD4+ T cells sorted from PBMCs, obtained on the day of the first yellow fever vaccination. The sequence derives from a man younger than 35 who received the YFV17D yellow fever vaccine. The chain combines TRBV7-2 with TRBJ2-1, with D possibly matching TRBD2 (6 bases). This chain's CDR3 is CASSLVGGTYNEQFF. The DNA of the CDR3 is TGTGCCAGCAGCTTAGTGGGCGGGACCTACAATGAGCAGTTCTTC.